One sample yielded the 32 T cell receptor beta chains listed below, sequenced in a study of identical twins. From the 5' RACE reads, TCRdb called clonotypes with MiXCR, one entry per CDR3 protein. This sample carries 400,000 to 500,000 distinct CDR3 sequences, 14% of them seen once, and the ten largest clones take about 1%. These data also formed part of another study, on yellow fever vaccine responses in identical twins.

Source material: CD4+ T cells sorted from blood. The receptors come from a woman aged 18-29 years in good health.

The chain employs TRBV12-5 and TRBJ2-5; D gene ambiguous. The CDR3 is 13 amino acids. Per germline, CDR1 LGHNT and CDR2 FRNRAP. V dropped 7 bases and J dropped 3 bases, with 12 bases sitting between them. The CDR3 reads CASDRLGKETQYF. The CDR3 DNA reads as TGTGCTAGTGACCGTTTGGGGAAAGAGACCCAGTACTTC.

V gene TRBV9 combines with J gene TRBJ2-2; no clear D gene. Between the trimmed V and J ends, which lost 0 bases and 4 bases, there was a span of 4 bases. The V gene's germline CDR1 is SGDLS and CDR2 YYNGEE. This CDR3 region has 13 residues. The CDR3 here is CASSVGITGELFF. The DNA for the CDR3 is TGTGCCAGCAGCGTAGGTATCACCGGGGAGCTGTTTTTT.

A few counts support this clonotype. Written as DNA, the CDR3 is TGCGCCAGCAGCCTCTTTCTAGCGGGTAACAATGAGCAGTTCTTC. This sequence encodes CASSLFLAGNNEQFF. The rearrangement uses TRBV5-1 and TRBJ2-1, with 8 bases matching TRBD2. CDR3 length: 15 residues. CDR1 is SGHRS, CDR2 YFSETQ, per germline. V gave up 4 bases and J gave up 5 bases; unmatched junction bases: 8.

This chain connects TRBV20-1 to TRBJ2-2; 7 bases line up with TRBD1. J was trimmed by 6 bases and V by 1 base; bases with no gene match: 5. CDR1 and CDR2 (germline): DFQATT, SNEGSKA (reference sequence). The CDR3 length is 14 residues. In DNA form, the CDR3 reads TGCAGTGCTAGAGGGGCAGGGGGTCCCGGGGAGCTGTTTTTT. Protein product: CSARGAGGPGELFF.

This clonotype showed up just a few times. The rearrangement links TRBV6-5 to TRBJ2-1, with 8 bases lining up with TRBD1. Germline V CDR1 and CDR2: MNHEY, SVGAGI. CDR3 length: 15 residues. V lost 4 bases, J lost 9 bases, and 11 bases stayed unmatched. CDR3 protein: CASSSGQGTRGEQFF. The CDR3 DNA reads TGTGCCAGCAGTTCCGGACAGGGCACAAGGGGTGAGCAGTTCTTC.

The V and J genes are TRBV10-1 and TRBJ2-1; D gene unclear. V was trimmed by 4 bases and J by 10 bases, leaving 17 bases between them. Germline V gene lookup returns CDR1 WNHNN and CDR2 SYGVQD (reference sequence). The CDR3 consists of 14 residues. CDR3: CASSGSPGQPEQFF. The CDR3, as DNA: TGCGCCAGCAGTGGTTCACCCGGTCAACCCGAGCAGTTCTTC.

The sample holds a few counts of this clonotype. The genes are TRBV18 and TRBJ2-3; D possibly matches TRBD1 or TRBD2 (5 bases each). The germline V gene has CDR1 KGHSH and CDR2 LQKENI. There are 14 residues in the CDR3. With 1 base removed from V and 1 base from J, the gap between germline ends came to 6 bases. The CDR3 sequence: CASSPRDRTDTQYF. The CDR3 region has the DNA TGTGCCAGCTCACCACGGGACCGCACAGATACGCAGTATTTT.

The chain carries TRBV7-9 and TRBJ1-5, with 8 bases that match TRBD1. CDR3 length equals 13 residues. J was trimmed by 7 bases and V by 6 bases; bases with no gene match: 5. CDR1 SEHNR and CDR2 FQNEAQ come from the germline V gene (reference sequence). CDR3 residues: CASRPDRDQPQHF. The CDR3 DNA sequence: TGTGCCAGCAGACCGGACAGGGACCAGCCCCAGCATTTT.

This clonotype was detected only a few times. This chain uses TRBV19 with TRBJ2-4; tentative D call: TRBD2 (6 bases). V gave up 10 bases and J gave up 2 bases, with 15 bases separating them. Germline loops: CDR1 LNHDA, CDR2 SQIVND (reference sequence). The CDR3 extends over 14 amino acids. CDR3 protein: CATQAGRTKNIQYF. As DNA, the CDR3 is TGTGCCACCCAGGCGGGGCGGACCAAAAACATTCAGTACTTC. Full variable domain (missing parts from reference TRBV19 and TRBJ2-4): DGGITQSPKYLFRKEGQNVTLSCEQNLNHDAMYWYRQDPGQGLRLIYYSQIVNDFQKGDIAEGYSVSREKKESFPLTVTSAQKNPTAFYLCATQAGRTKNIQYFGAGTRLSVL.

There are a few counts of this clonotype. This chain links TRBV24-1 with TRBJ2-1; D is unclear. CDR1 is KGHDR, CDR2 SFDVKD, per germline. This CDR3 comprises 13 residues. V was clipped by 9 bases and J by 7 bases, with 15 bases between them. In DNA form, the CDR3 reads TGTGCCACCCCGATGTTAGCCGATAATGAGCAGTTCTTC. It yields the protein CATPMLADNEQFF.

This clonotype appeared many times. This sequence joins TRBV7-2 and TRBJ2-1; tentative D call: TRBD2 (6 bases). Germline assignment: CDR1 SGHTA and CDR2 FQGNSA. This CDR3 comprises 16 residues. Trimming removed 3 bases at V and 0 bases at J, with 12 bases between. The CDR3 region has the DNA TGTGCCAGCAGCTTGGGGACTTTTATCTCCTACAATGAGCAGTTCTTC. Translating it yields CASSLGTFISYNEQFF. Looking up the rest from reference TRBV7-2 and TRBJ2-1 gives the full variable domain: GAGVSQSPSNKVTEKGKDVELRCDPISGHTALYWYRQSLGQGLEFLIYFQGNSAPDKSGLPSDRFSAERTGGSVSTLTIQRTQQEDSAVYLCASSLGTFISYNEQFFGPGTRLTVL.

This clonotype was seen many times. The chain couples TRBV12-3 or TRBV12-4 to TRBJ2-7; 7 bases align to TRBD2. The trim removed 2 bases at V and 4 bases at J, leaving 8 bases unmatched. The CDR3 has 15 residues. The CDR3 coding sequence is TGTGCCAGCAGTTTACAGGGCGGGAGAGGATACGAGCAGTACTTC. Its protein product is CASSLQGGRGYEQYF.

J is TRBJ2-1 and V is TRBV19; TRBD1 agrees at 10 bases. This CDR3 contains 16 residues. The trim removed 6 bases at V and 1 base at J, leaving 6 bases unmatched. The germline CDR1 and CDR2 sequences are LNHDA and SQIVND (reference sequence). The CDR3 DNA reads as TGTGCCAGTAGCACCAGGGACAGGGGATCCTACAATGAGCAGTTCTTC. This sequence encodes CASSTRDRGSYNEQFF.

Regarding this clonotype: A single base separates this from a much larger clone, so it may be a read error. This CDR3 is CASSQVLLGGLARYNEQFF. The CDR3 DNA reads TGTGCCAGCAGCCAAGTTTTGTTAGGGGGACTAGCGCGCTACAATGAGCAGTTCTTC. The chain has TRBV3-1 and TRBJ2-1, with TRBD2 identical over 10 bases. Germline CDR1 LGHDT, CDR2 YNNKEL (reference sequence). CDR3 length equals 19 residues. Unmatched junction bases numbered 12, after V lost 1 base and J lost 3 bases.

This clonotype was counted many times. The chain has TRBV5-1 and TRBJ2-2; D remains unclear. CDR3 length: 14 residues. Trimming removed 4 bases from V and 4 bases from J, with 11 bases in between. Germline CDR1 is SGHRS and CDR2 is YFSETQ. CDR3 sequence reads: CASSVREGTGELFF. For the CDR3, the DNA is TGCGCCAGCAGCGTCCGAGAAGGCACCGGGGAGCTGTTTTTT.

There are a few counts of this clonotype. The chain recombines TRBV12-3 or TRBV12-4 with TRBJ2-2; TRBD1 matches 7 bases. V was clipped by 6 bases and J by 0 bases; unmatched bases: 10. The CDR3 runs to 17 residues. CDR3 DNA: TGTGCCAGCAGCGTTCCTACAGGGGCCACGAACACCGGGGAGCTGTTTTTT. It encodes CASSVPTGATNTGELFF.

This clonotype has just a few counts. The rearrangement uses TRBV11-1 and TRBJ2-3; TRBD2 agrees at 15 bases. Trimming at V came to 5 bases and at J to 5 bases, leaving 11 bases not matched to a gene. The length of the CDR3 is 18 residues. Germline V CDR1 and CDR2: SGHAT, FQDESV (reference sequence). The CDR3 spells CASSPPGLAGGPQDTQYF. Written as DNA, the CDR3 is TGTGCCAGCAGCCCACCCGGACTAGCGGGGGGGCCTCAAGATACGCAGTATTTT.

This clonotype has a handful of counts. The V gene is TRBV27, the J gene TRBJ2-3; the D gene is possibly TRBD2 (5 bases). Germline V CDR1 and CDR2: MNHEY, SMNVEV (reference sequence). The V gene lost 5 bases and the J gene lost 2 bases, with 14 bases spanning the gap. This CDR3 has 15 amino acids. The CDR3 loop is CASSLTRSYTDTQYF. CDR3 in DNA: TGTGCCAGCAGTCTTACTAGATCCTACACAGATACGCAGTATTTT.

The chain employs TRBV9 and TRBJ2-7; 9 positions agree with TRBD2. Germline CDR1 reads SGDLS; CDR2 reads YYNGEE. Germline trimming cut 0 bases from V and 3 bases from J; bases unmatched to any gene: 4. The CDR3 spans 15 residues. The CDR3 region is CASSVVSSGDYEQYF. CDR3 bases: TGTGCCAGCAGCGTAGTGTCTAGCGGGGACTACGAGCAGTACTTC. The full variable domain, in which reference TRBV9 and TRBJ2-7 provide the parts outside the CDR3, is DSGVTQTPKHLITATGQRVTLRCSPRSGDLSVYWYQQSLDQGLQFLIQYYNGEERAKGNILERFSAQQFPDLHSELNLSSLELGDSALYFCASSVVSSGDYEQYFGPGTRLTVT.

This clonotype was counted a few times. The chain uses TRBV6-5 and TRBJ2-1; tentatively, D is TRBD1 (5 bases). The germline V gene has CDR1 MNHEY and CDR2 SVGAGI. The CDR3 is made up of 15 amino acids. V lost 2 bases and J 1 base, leaving 9 bases between the germline ends. CDR3 loop: CASSYVPGSYNEQFF. The CDR3 bases are TGTGCCAGCAGTTACGTTCCAGGGTCCTACAATGAGCAGTTCTTC.

V and J are TRBV7-9 and TRBJ2-5; 11 bases are a match to TRBD2. Germline lookup yields CDR1 SEHNR and CDR2 FQNEAQ (reference sequence). This CDR3 comprises 14 residues. V dropped 5 bases and J dropped 3; count of bases not matched to a gene: 2. CDR3 protein: CASSALAGEETQYF. CDR3 in DNA: TGTGCCAGCAGCGCACTAGCGGGAGAAGAGACCCAGTACTTC.

Ten or more counts support this clonotype. The J gene is TRBJ2-7, the V gene TRBV12-3 or TRBV12-4; tentatively, D is TRBD2 (6 bases). The CDR3 is 14 residues long. Trimming shortened V by 6 bases and J by 3 bases, and 15 bases separated the two germline ends. DNA of the CDR3: TGTGCCAGCAGCCCGGAGGGAAGGGTCTACGAGCAGTACTTC. Protein: CASSPEGRVYEQYF.

This clonotype was counted only a few times. The gene calls are TRBV5-1 and TRBJ2-3; D may be TRBD1 (6 bases). This CDR3 is 15 amino acids long. From germline, CDR1 is SGHRS and CDR2 YFSETQ. V was pared by 4 bases and J by 2 bases, with 14 bases between. CDR3 bases: TGCGCCAGCAGCCTACAGGGCTCCGTCACAGATACGCAGTATTTT. Amino acid sequence: CASSLQGSVTDTQYF. Full variable domain (outside the CDR3, taken from reference TRBV5-1 and TRBJ2-3): KAGVTQTPRYLIKTRGQQVTLSCSPISGHRSVSWYQQTPGQGLQFLFEYFSETQRNKGNFPGRFSGRQFSNSRSEMNVSTLELGDSALYLCASSLQGSVTDTQYFGPGTRLTVL.

This clonotype was recorded a few times. This sequence joins TRBV7-9 and TRBJ1-2, with TRBD1 as a possible D gene (6 bases). The length of the CDR3 is 11 residues. Germline-derived CDR1 and CDR2 are SEHNR and FQNEAQ (reference sequence). The V end lost 10 bases, the J end lost 8 bases, and 14 bases lay between the germline ends. This CDR3 is CATPGDEGYTF. In DNA, the CDR3 is TGTGCCACCCCAGGGGATGAGGGCTACACCTTC.

Only a few counts were recorded for this clonotype. The V and J genes are TRBV18 and TRBJ2-3, with D possibly being TRBD1 (5 bases). CDR1 is KGHSH, CDR2 LQKENI, per germline. The CDR3 totals 16 residues. Trimming took 6 bases from V and 6 from J, leaving 22 bases between them. CDR3 nucleotide sequence: TGTGCCAGCTCTACTCGAAAGGCAGGGCCCTCGGATACGCAGTATTTT. It specifies CASSTRKAGPSDTQYF. Looking up the rest from reference TRBV18 and TRBJ2-3 gives the full variable domain: NAGVMQNPRHLVRRRGQEARLRCSPMKGHSHVYWYRQLPEEGLKFMVYLQKENIIDESGMPKERFSAEFPKEGPSILRIQQVVRGDSAAYFCASSTRKAGPSDTQYFGPGTRLTVL.

The chain carries TRBV5-1 and TRBJ2-3; D unresolved. The V and J ends lost 0 bases and 0 bases respectively, with 5 bases between them. This CDR3 region has 14 residues. CDR1 is SGHRS and CDR2 is YFSETQ in the germline V gene. This CDR3 is CASSLAWSTDTQYF. CDR3 nucleotides: TGCGCCAGCAGCTTGGCCTGGAGCACAGATACGCAGTATTTT. The full variable domain, with the rest looked up from reference TRBV5-1 and TRBJ2-3, is KAGVTQTPRYLIKTRGQQVTLSCSPISGHRSVSWYQQTPGQGLQFLFEYFSETQRNKGNFPGRFSGRQFSNSRSEMNVSTLELGDSALYLCASSLAWSTDTQYFGPGTRLTVL.

This clonotype has more than one count but fewer than ten. The rearrangement uses TRBV12-3 or TRBV12-4 and TRBJ2-1; 8 bases are shared with TRBD1. This CDR3 has 14 residues. V gave up 5 bases and J gave up 6 bases; unmatched junction bases: 6. The CDR3 region is CASSLGQGSNEQFF. In DNA form, the CDR3 reads TGTGCCAGCAGTCTTGGACAGGGCTCCAATGAGCAGTTCTTC.

This clonotype was detected ten times or more. The rearrangement links TRBV4-1 to TRBJ2-7, with TRBD2 matching over 13 bases. V shed 4 bases, J shed 5 bases, and the junction held 5 bases outside the gene matches. The CDR3 sequence is 15 residues long. CDR1 and CDR2 from the germline V gene are MGHRA and YSYEKL. The chain's CDR3 is CASSPLTSGRDEQYF. The CDR3 nucleotides are TGCGCCAGCAGCCCCCTCACTAGCGGGAGGGACGAGCAGTACTTC.

This clonotype was counted between two and nine times. The rearrangement uses TRBV10-3 and TRBJ2-3; maybe TRBD2 (5 bases). The germline gives CDR1 ENHRY, CDR2 SYGVKD. The CDR3 totals 18 residues. V was shortened by 0 bases and J by 0 bases, with 16 bases between the two germline ends. The DNA for the CDR3 is TGTGCCATCAGTGAGTCGGGAGTCTTAGTGGGGAGCACAGATACGCAGTATTTT. It is translated as CAISESGVLVGSTDTQYF.

The gene calls are TRBV19 and TRBJ2-6; tentatively, D is TRBD1 or TRBD2 (5 bases each). V lost 7 bases and J 0 bases, leaving 10 bases between the germline ends. CDR1 and CDR2 from the germline V gene are LNHDA and SQIVND (reference sequence). This CDR3 comprises 15 residues. Here the CDR3 reads CASKWGISGANVLTF. The CDR3 coding sequence is TGTGCCAGTAAGTGGGGGATCTCTGGGGCCAACGTCCTGACTTTC.

This clonotype has a handful of counts. The V and J genes are TRBV20-1 and TRBJ2-7, with D tentatively TRBD1 (7 bases). Germline V gene sequence: CDR1 DFQATT, CDR2 SNEGSKA (reference sequence). This CDR3 contains 13 residues. CDR3 loop: CSAAGQSSYEQYF. The CDR3 bases are TGCTCGGCGGCGGGACAGAGCTCCTACGAGCAGTACTTC.

This clonotype was observed a few times. This chain links TRBV15 with TRBJ1-2, with D perhaps matching TRBD1 (6 bases). This CDR3 comprises 13 residues. CDR1 and CDR2 from the germline V gene are LNHNV and YYDKDF (reference sequence). V was clipped by 1 base and J by 8 bases, with 11 bases between them. CDR3 region: CATSRARGEGYTF. Written as DNA, the CDR3 is TGTGCCACCAGCAGAGCAAGGGGGGAAGGCTACACCTTC.